In its sample, the clone carrying this TCR beta chain was seen a few times. Relative to the germline gene, one junction end is altered; a read error may explain this. This record belongs to a study of spatial heterogeneity in lung cancer. One entry per CDR3 protein, called by TCRdb with MiXCR from the 5' RACE reads. The sample lists over 90,000 distinct CDR3 sequences, roughly 8.7% seen once, with roughly 7.2% in the top ten. Documented time point: sample taken at primary tumor resection. Whole RNA came from tumor, nontumor lung or frozen PBMC and was sequenced without being sorted. The CDR3 spans 15 residues. Germline V CDR1 and CDR2: SGHTA, FQGNSA.

This receptor was identified in a male donor with early-stage non-small cell lung cancer. The source material was PBMCs, sampled at surgery. The chain is built from TRBV7-2 and TRBJ2-5; 12 bases line up with TRBD2. CDR3 DNA: TGTGCCAGCAGCCTAGCGGGGGGGCGGCAAGAGACCCAGTACTTC. Translation gives CASSLAGGRQETQYF.